This T cell receptor (beta chain) is drawn from a study of blood T cell repertoires in COVID-19. In germline, CDR1 is SEHNR, CDR2 FQNEAQ (reference sequence). V lost 9 bases, J lost 0 bases, and 11 bases stayed unmatched. This CDR3 has 16 residues. This clone was detected once. Only in-frame clones appear in the TCRdb table, and some are missing; sequencing was by immunoSEQ multiplex PCR. The sample records some 110,000 clones, roughly 72% being singletons. The clonotype comes from a man aged 80 or over with COVID-19, enrolled during active disease. The sequenced material came from peripheral blood. The V and J genes are TRBV7-9 and TRBJ1-1; 9 bases map to TRBD1. The CDR3 DNA reads as TGTGCCAGTAGCACCCGACAGGGGGAGATGAACACTGAAGCTTTCTTT. Its translation is CASSTRQGEMNTEAFF.